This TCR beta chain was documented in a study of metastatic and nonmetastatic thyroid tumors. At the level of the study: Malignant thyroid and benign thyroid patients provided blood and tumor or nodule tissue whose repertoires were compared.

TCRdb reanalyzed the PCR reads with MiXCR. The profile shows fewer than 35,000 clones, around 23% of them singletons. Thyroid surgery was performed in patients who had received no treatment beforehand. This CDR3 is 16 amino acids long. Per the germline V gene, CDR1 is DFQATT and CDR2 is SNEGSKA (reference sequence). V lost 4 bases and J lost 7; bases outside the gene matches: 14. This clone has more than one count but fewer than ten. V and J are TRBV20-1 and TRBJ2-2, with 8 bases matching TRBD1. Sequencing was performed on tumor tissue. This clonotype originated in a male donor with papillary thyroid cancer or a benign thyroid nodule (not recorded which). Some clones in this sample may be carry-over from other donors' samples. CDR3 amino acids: CSAIMGQGASIGELFF. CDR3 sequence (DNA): TGCAGTGCTATAATGGGGCAGGGGGCCAGTATCGGGGAGCTGTTTTTT.